This TCR beta chain stems from a study of CD8+ T cells in alopecia areata. This CDR3 contains 15 residues. CDR1 and CDR2 from the germline V gene are MNHNY and SVGAGI (reference sequence). Germline trimming cut 6 bases from V and 9 bases from J; bases unmatched to any gene: 17. After isolation, RNA underwent reverse transcription to generate cDNA as the sequencing template. Assay used: immunoSEQ multiplex PCR; TCRdb lists only in-frame clones, some missing. The sample records over 200,000 clones, 64% being singletons. Stated treatment: oral pan-JAK inhibitor, 5-10 mg twice daily. The receptor comes from a human donor with alopecia areata. The sample was CD4+ T cells sorted from blood, taken at week 4, from a patient treated with tofacitinib. This sequence joins TRBV6-6 and TRBJ2-7, with 7 bases matching TRBD2. Written as DNA, the CDR3 is TGTGCCAGCAGGGATCGGGCGGGGGTTCTCGGCGGGCAGTACTTC. Protein sequence: CASRDRAGVLGGQYF.